This TCR beta chain was sequenced during a study of T-cell reconstitution after alpha-beta-depleted transplantation in children. Preparation of the TCRbeta library was carried out with unique molecular identifiers. TCRdb redid the calling of the PCR reads with MiXCR, one entry per CDR3 protein. The table includes some 550,000 distinct CDR3 sequences, about a sixth detected once. CDR3 length equals 13 residues. Germline V gene sequence: CDR1 SQVTM, CDR2 ANQGSEA. The V and J ends lost 6 bases and 3 bases respectively, with 15 bases between them. This chain connects TRBV29-1 to TRBJ2-7; D not certain. The TCR comes from a human donor who donated a stem cell graft to a child with acute lymphoblastic leukemia. The sequencing here drew on PBMCs from the stem cell graft donor, taken from the stem cell graft. Here the CDR3 DNA reads TGCAGCGTGCTAATCGGAGTGGACTACGAGCAGTACTTC. Translating gives CSVLIGVDYEQYF.